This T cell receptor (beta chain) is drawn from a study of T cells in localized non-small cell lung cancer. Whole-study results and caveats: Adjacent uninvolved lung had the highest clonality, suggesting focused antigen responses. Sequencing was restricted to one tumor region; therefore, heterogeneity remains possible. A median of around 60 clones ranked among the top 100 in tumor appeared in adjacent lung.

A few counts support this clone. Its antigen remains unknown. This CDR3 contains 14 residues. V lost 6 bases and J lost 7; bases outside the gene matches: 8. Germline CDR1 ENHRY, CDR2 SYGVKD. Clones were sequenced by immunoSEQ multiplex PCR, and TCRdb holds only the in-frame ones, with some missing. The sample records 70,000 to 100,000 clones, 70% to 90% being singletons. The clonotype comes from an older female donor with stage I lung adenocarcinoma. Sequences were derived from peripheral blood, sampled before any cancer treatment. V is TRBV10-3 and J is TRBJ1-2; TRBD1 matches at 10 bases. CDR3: CAISEGTGVRGYTF. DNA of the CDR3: TGTGCCATCAGCGAGGGGACAGGGGTGCGTGGCTACACCTTC.